This note documents a single T cell receptor beta chain sequence. The antigen is unknown. Clones were sequenced by immunoSEQ multiplex PCR, and TCRdb holds only the in-frame ones, with some missing. The sample lists about 600,000 clones, 95% to 96% occurring once. Naive CD8 cells comprised CD45RO-negative, CCR7-positively selected cells, excluding terminally differentiated effector memory CD45RA+ cells. This sample is drawn from a study of shared clonotypes between healthy human individuals. Study-wide results and limits: Generation of non-shared clonotypes was less probable than generation of clonotypes shared by all four donors. Limitation of the genetic and exposure-history diversity represented came from the few donors.

The germline CDR1 and CDR2 sequences are SNHLY and FYNNEI. Losses at the gene ends were 6 bases for V and 10 bases for J; bases not matched to a gene: 16. The CDR3 contains 16 residues. The sequence was collected from a woman aged 25 to 39 in good health. V and J are TRBV2 and TRBJ2-1; 9 bases are a match to TRBD2. Sequencing was done on a sample of naive CD8+ T cells sorted from blood. The CDR3, as DNA: TGTGCCAGCAGGCGCTCGGGGGTAGCGGGAGAGGGGGAGCAGTTCTTC. This gives the protein CASRRSGVAGEGEQFF.